This T cell receptor beta chain derives from a study of blood T cells in healthy people across ages (dated by TCRdb to the mid-2010s). A note on the overall study: In model experiments, template switching captured about one uniquely barcoded TCR beta cDNA molecule for every two T cells. To avoid experimental bias, donors of different ages were distributed randomly across sequencing lanes. For two donors (one aged 18 to 30 and one aged 80 or older), the study analyzed two additional independent replicas of 1 million unique cDNA reads from the same blood draw. The study measured age-related changes in TCR beta repertoire diversity using deep sequencing normalized with unique cDNA molecular identifiers. Four age groups were formed from the donors: young (average approximately 15 years), middle-aged (just under 40), aged (62) and long-lived (about 80).

Donors were approximately 42 systemically healthy Caucasian individuals from Russia aged roughly 6 to 90 years. Each donor gave 8 to 10 milliliters of peripheral blood, collected into EDTA-treated Vacutainer tubes. Ficoll-Paque density-gradient centrifugation was used to isolate PBMCs, with at least 6 million obtained per sample. Total RNA, at least 6 micrograms per sample, was extracted from PBMCs with Trizol reagent. For every donor, flow cytometry on a PBMC aliquot measured the percentage of naive CD45RAhigh/CD27high T cells. Here is what the overall study found, with its caveats: Compared with the aged group, more naive CD4+ T cells, fewer expanded clones and increased TCR diversity were shown by the long-lived group, suggesting age selection. There was a strong correlation between observed TCR beta diversity and the percentage of naive T cells measured by flow cytometry. Estimates of total diversity based on one million sequenced T cells were considered lower bounds and underestimates. Conclusive comparison of naive and antigen-experienced compartments was prevented by the profiling of bulk unsorted PBMCs. Because the CMV infection status of the donors was unknown, age-related changes in expanded clonotypes may potentially have been confounded. As age increased, observed TCR beta diversity per million T cells dropped in a roughly linear way, and a significant reduction was already evident by age around 41.

The library was made by 5' RACE. Sequencing was performed on an Illumina HiSeq 2500. A second about 6 to 11 cycle PCR used a sample-barcoded 5' primer and a J-beta primer mix. Each TCR beta cDNA molecule received a unique molecular identifier from a template-switch 5' adaptor carrying 12 random nucleotides. At least 2.5 million CDR3-containing paired-end reads were obtained from each sample. The Mint cDNA synthesis kit, primed by a TRBC-specific oligonucleotide, was used to synthesize first-strand cDNA from all RNA. Following uracil-DNA glycosylase treatment, a first 18-cycle PCR with universal primers M1SS and BC2_uni_R was performed on all cDNA. The authors' pipeline ran thus. For normalization, 1 million high-quality reads were randomly selected from each sample, with every read carrying a distinct molecular identifier. Reads with shared molecular identifiers were discarded instead of being binned into consensus sequences. MiTCR, run with a Q25 quality threshold and the strictest error-elimination algorithm, handled CDR3 identification, clonotype clustering and error correction. Lower-bound total TCR beta diversity was estimated with a nonparametric unseen species model using Euler transformation. TCRdb passed the public sequencing reads through fastp at Q25 and MiXCR, retaining productive beta sequences. Each CDR3 protein gets just one entry, which takes the most common genes and DNA from the rows behind it. The V and J calls follow TCRdb's processing rather than the paper's. The sample yields some 1.1 million distinct CDR3 sequences; approximately 38% were counted once. The ten largest clones take up approximately 14% of the sample.

Based on the germline V gene, the CDR1 and CDR2 sequences are MGHRA and YSYEKL. The CDR3 has 15 amino acids, counting the end cysteine and phenylalanine. Solely the CDR3 DNA is kept, with 45 bases framed from the first base. This clonotype was detected only once. Its cognate antigen has yet to be identified. No base-level quality is on record; no much larger clone is a single base apart. The chain is encoded by TRBV4-1 joined to TRBJ2-1, and 8 bases in between align with TRBD1. The end of the DNA aligns better with TRBJ2-7, so the J call may be wrong. Sequencing was performed on blood. The receptor was isolated from a man aged 18 to 30 in good health. The CDR3 corresponds to CASSFRTGRYNEQYF. The bases are TGCGCCAGCAGCTTCAGGACAGGGCGGTACAATGAGCAGTACTTC.